This passage covers 6 T cell receptor beta chains from one sample sequenced in a study of post-analysis software for immune sequencing data. Notes on the study in general: With TRBV5-6, TRBV5-1 and TRBV20-1 included, about five TRBV segments were more frequent in patients than in controls.

Presence of unique molecular identifiers characterized the TCR beta cDNA libraries. One entry per CDR3 protein, called by TCRdb with MiXCR from the PCR reads. The table has roughly 400,000 distinct CDR3 sequences, about 40% seen once. For these receptors, no antigen is known. Input material: blood. Receptors originate from a girl aged 2-9 years with multiple sclerosis.

The table lists this clonotype with a few counts. V gene TRBV28 combines with J gene TRBJ2-5, with a possible D match to TRBD2 (6 bases). Germline loops: CDR1 MDHEN, CDR2 SYDVKM. This CDR3 is built from 15 residues. Trimming pared 3 bases from V and 2 bases from J, leaving 13 bases between. The CDR3 loop reads CASSFEASEQETQYF. The CDR3 DNA follows: TGTGCCAGCAGTTTTGAGGCTAGCGAGCAAGAGACCCAGTACTTC.

The V and J genes are TRBV12-3 or TRBV12-4 and TRBJ2-7, with D perhaps TRBD2 (5 bases). V was trimmed by 5 bases and J by 2 bases, leaving 13 bases between them. The CDR3 is 14 residues long. The CDR3 is CASSLRTPTYEQYF. The DNA for the CDR3 is TGTGCCAGCAGTCTCCGGACTCCTACCTACGAGCAGTACTTC.

This clonotype was counted a few times. The chain couples TRBV28 to TRBJ2-7, with 9 bases identical to TRBD1. V lost 6 bases, J lost 4 bases, and 10 bases stayed unmatched. The germline gives CDR1 MDHEN, CDR2 SYDVKM. CDR3 length: 15 amino acids. The CDR3 loop reads CASSASGQGLYEQYF. CDR3 nucleotides: TGTGCCAGCAGCGCCTCGGGACAGGGTCTTTACGAGCAGTACTTC.

V is TRBV6-2 or TRBV6-3 and J is TRBJ2-1, with TRBD2 identical over 12 bases. Germline V gives CDR1 MNHEY, CDR2 SVGEGT. The CDR3 contains 14 residues. With V trimmed by 5 bases and J by 11 bases, 7 bases remained unmatched. Here the CDR3 reads CASSLAGGPVQQFF. DNA of the CDR3: TGTGCCAGCAGTCTAGCGGGAGGGCCAGTGCAGCAGTTCTTC.

The rearrangement joins TRBV20-1 to TRBJ1-5; D may be TRBD1 (6 bases). The V end was cut by 3 bases, the J end by 11 bases, with 20 bases between. Germline assignment: CDR1 DFQATT and CDR2 SNEGSKA (reference sequence). The CDR3 covers 14 residues. CDR3 loop: CSASLLTGFRAQHF. In nucleotides, the CDR3 is TGCAGTGCTAGTCTCTTGACAGGATTTAGAGCCCAGCATTTT.

There are a few counts of this clonotype. The V gene is TRBV28, the J gene TRBJ2-1, with a tentative D call TRBD2 (6 bases). V was clipped by 2 bases and J by 7 bases, with 12 bases between them. CDR1 is MDHEN and CDR2 is SYDVKM in the germline V gene. The CDR3 spans 14 residues. CDR3 sequence reads: CASSLVGAGNEQFF. The CDR3 DNA follows: TGTGCCAGCAGTTTAGTCGGTGCGGGGAATGAGCAGTTCTTC.